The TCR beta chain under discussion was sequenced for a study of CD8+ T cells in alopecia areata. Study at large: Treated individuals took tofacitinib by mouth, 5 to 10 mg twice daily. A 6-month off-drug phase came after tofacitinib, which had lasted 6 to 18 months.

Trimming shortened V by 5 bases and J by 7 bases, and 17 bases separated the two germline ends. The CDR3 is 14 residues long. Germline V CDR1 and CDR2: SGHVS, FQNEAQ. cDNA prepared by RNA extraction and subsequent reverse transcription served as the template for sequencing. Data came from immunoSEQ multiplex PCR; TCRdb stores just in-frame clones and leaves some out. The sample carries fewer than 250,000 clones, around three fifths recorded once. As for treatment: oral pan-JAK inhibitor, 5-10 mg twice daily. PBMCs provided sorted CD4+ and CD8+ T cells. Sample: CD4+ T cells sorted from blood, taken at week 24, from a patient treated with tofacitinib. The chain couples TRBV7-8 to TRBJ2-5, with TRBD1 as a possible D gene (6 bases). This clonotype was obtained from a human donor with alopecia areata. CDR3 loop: CASSTRQVVGTQYF. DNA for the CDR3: TGTGCCAGCAGCACCCGACAGGTTGTTGGGACCCAGTACTTC. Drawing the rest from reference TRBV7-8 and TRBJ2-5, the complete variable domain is GAGVSQSPRYKVAKRGQDVALRCDPISGHVSLFWYQQALGQGPEFLTYFQNEAQLDKSGLPSDRFFAERPEGSVSTLKIQRTQQEDSAVYLCASSTRQVVGTQYFGPGTRLLVL.